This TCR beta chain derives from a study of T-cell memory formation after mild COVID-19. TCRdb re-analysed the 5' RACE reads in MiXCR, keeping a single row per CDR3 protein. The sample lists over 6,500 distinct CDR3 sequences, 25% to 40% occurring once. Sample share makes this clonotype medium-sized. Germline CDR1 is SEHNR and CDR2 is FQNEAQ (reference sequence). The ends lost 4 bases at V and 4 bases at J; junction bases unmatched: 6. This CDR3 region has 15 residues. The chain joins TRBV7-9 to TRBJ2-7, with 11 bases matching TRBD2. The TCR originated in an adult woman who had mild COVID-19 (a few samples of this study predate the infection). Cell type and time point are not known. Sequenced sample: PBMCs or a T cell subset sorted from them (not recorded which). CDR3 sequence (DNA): TGTGCCAGCAGCTCCCCCCGGACTAGCGGGTACGAGCAGTACTTC. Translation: CASSSPRTSGYEQYF.